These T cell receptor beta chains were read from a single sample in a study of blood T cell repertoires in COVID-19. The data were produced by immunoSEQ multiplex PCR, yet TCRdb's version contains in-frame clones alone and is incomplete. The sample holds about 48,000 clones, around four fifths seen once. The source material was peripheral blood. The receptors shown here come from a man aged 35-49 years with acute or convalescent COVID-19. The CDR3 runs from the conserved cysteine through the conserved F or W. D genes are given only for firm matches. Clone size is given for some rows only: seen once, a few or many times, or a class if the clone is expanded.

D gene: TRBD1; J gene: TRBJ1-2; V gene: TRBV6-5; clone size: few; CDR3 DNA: TGTGCCAGCAGTTACACGAGGACAGGGGGCGGCTATGGCTACACCTTC; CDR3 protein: CASSYTRTGGGYGYTF
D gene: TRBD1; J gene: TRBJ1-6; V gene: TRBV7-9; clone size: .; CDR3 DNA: TGTGCCAGCACCTTAGGACAGGGCCCTAATTCACCCCTCCACTTT; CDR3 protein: CASTLGQGPNSPLHF
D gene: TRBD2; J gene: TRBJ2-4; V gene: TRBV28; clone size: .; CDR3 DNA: TGTGCCAGCAGCCCAAGGGGAGCGGGGGGGGACATTCAGTACTTC; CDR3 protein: CASSPRGAGGDIQYF
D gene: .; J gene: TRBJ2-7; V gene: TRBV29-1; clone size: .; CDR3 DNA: TGCAGCGTTGAAGGGGCCTACCTATCCTACGAGCAGTACTTC; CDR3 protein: CSVEGAYLSYEQYF
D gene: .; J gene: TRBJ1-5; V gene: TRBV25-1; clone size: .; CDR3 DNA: TGTGCCAGCAGTCACATCGGGGGTCAGCCCCAGCATTTT; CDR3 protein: CASSHIGGQPQHF
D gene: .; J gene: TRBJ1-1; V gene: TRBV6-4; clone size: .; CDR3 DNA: TGTGCCAGCAGTGACTCTGAGGGCACTGAAGCTTTCTTT; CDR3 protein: CASSDSEGTEAFF
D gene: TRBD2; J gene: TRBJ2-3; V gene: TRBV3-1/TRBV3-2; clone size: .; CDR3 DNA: TGTGCCAGCAGTCACGGACTAGCGGGGGGAATAGATACGCAGTATTTT; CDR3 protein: CASSHGLAGGIDTQYF
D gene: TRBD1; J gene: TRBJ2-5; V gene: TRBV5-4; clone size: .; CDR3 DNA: TGTGCCAGCAGCCCCGGACAGGGGGTTTTGGAGACCCAGTACTTC; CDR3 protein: CASSPGQGVLETQYF
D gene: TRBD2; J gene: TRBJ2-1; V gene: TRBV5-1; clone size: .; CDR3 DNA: TGCGCCAGCAGCGTAAGCGGGGGGGCGGGGAATGAGCAGTTCTTC; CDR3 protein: CASSVSGGAGNEQFF
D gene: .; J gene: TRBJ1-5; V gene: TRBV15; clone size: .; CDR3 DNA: TGTGCCACCAGTCGGGGCGGGGTCAATCAGCCCCAGCATTTT; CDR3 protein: CATSRGGVNQPQHF
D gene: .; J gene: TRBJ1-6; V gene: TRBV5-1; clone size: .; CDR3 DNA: TGCGCCAGCAGCTTGCGGGGGATTTCGTCCTATAATTCACCCCTCCACTTT; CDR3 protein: CASSLRGISSYNSPLHF
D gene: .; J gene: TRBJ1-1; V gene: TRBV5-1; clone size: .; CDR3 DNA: TGCGCCAGCAGCTTGGAGACAGAATCCGAAGCTTTCTTT; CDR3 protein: CASSLETESEAFF
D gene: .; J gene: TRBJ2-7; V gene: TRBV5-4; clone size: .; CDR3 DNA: TGTGCCAGCAGCTTGGCACAGGCCTACGAGCAGTACTTC; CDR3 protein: CASSLAQAYEQYF
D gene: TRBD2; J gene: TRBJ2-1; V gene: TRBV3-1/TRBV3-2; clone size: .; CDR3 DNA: TGTGCCAGCAGCCAAACTGGACTAGGAGGGGCGAATGAGCAGTTCTTC; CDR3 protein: CASSQTGLGGANEQFF
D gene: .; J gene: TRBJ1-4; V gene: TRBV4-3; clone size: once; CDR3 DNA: TGCGCCAGCAGCCAAGACGGGACTAATGAAAAACTGTTTTTT; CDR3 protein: CASSQDGTNEKLFF
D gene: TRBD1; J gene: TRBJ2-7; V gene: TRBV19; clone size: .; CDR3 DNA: TGTGCCAGTTCGGACAGGTCGTTGTCCTACGAGCAGTACTTC; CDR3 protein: CASSDRSLSYEQYF
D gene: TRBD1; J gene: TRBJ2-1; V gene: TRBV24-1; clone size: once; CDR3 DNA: TGTGCCACCAGTGATTGGGACAGGGGGGAGGGAAATGAGCAGTTCTTC; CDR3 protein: CATSDWDRGEGNEQFF
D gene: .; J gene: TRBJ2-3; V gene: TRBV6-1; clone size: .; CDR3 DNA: TGTGCCAGCAGTGAGGCAGGGTCTGGAGATACGCAGTATTTT; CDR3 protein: CASSEAGSGDTQYF
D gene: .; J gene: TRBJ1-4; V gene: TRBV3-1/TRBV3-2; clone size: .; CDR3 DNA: TGTGCCAGCAGCCAAAGGTCTGGAGTTGGCAATGAAAAACTGTTTTTT; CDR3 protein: CASSQRSGVGNEKLFF
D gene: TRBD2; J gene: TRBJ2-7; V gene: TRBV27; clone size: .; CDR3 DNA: TGTGCCAGCAGTTTATTCGGACTAGCTGAAGGCGAGCAGTACTTC; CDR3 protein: CASSLFGLAEGEQYF
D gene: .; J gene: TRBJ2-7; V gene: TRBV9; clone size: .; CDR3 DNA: TGTGCCAGCAGCGTACTGAACGGTATCCAGTACTTC; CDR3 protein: CASSVLNGIQYF
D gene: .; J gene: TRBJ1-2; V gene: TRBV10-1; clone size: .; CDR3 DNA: TGCGCCAGCAGTGAGTCCCGACACCCTAACTATGGCTACACCTTC; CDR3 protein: CASSESRHPNYGYTF
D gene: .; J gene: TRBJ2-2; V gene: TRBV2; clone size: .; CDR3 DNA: TGTGCCAGCGGGGGCGCTAACACCGGGGAGCTGTTTTTT; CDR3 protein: CASGGANTGELFF
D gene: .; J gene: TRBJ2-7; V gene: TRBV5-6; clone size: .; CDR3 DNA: TGTGCCAGCAGCTTGCGGGGGATCGAGCAGTACTTC; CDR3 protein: CASSLRGIEQYF
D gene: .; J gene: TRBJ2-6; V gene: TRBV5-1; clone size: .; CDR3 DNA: TGCGCCAGCAGCTTGGATGGCGGCGTAGTCCTGACTTTC; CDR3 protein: CASSLDGGVVLTF
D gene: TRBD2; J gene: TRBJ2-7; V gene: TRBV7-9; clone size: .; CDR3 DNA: TGTGCCAGCAGCTTAGGTGCGGGGGGGCCGGGGGAGCAGTACTTC; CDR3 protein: CASSLGAGGPGEQYF
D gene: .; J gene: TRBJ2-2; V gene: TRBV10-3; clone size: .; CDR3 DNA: TGTGCCATCAGTGAGGGGGCAGGGGTACACGGGGAGCTGTTTTTT; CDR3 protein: CAISEGAGVHGELFF
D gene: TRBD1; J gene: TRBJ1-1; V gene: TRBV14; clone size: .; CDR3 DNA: TGTGCCAGCAGCCCCACGCCCGGGACAGCTATGAACACTGAAGCTTTCTTT; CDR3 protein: CASSPTPGTAMNTEAFF
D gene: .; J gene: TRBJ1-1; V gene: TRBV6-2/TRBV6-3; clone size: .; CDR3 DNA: TGTGCCAGCAGTTACTCCCTTGAGGGGGCTGAAGCTTTCTTT; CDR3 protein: CASSYSLEGAEAFF